Sequencing of this T cell receptor (beta chain) was carried out in a study of liver allograft versus peripheral blood T cells. Study context: T cell receptor repertoires in transplanted livers were compared with those in recipients' peripheral blood.

Study-level findings and limits: Reportedly, the T cell receptor repertoires present inside liver allografts differed from those in peripheral blood.

Germline V CDR1 and CDR2: SGHNT, YYREEE (reference sequence). The CDR3 covers 14 residues. TCRdb re-called the reads with MiXCR, one entry per CDR3 protein. Altogether thousands of distinct CDR3 sequences are present, 16% being singletons, with the ten largest covering over 1.5%. On this clonotype: Antigen unknown. At one end, the junction sequence differs from germline, possibly due to a read error.

The TCR originated in a human patient who had a liver transplant. Certain T cells may be donor cells from the graft. J is TRBJ1-3 and V is TRBV5-4, with no clear D. The CDR3 loop reads CASSLEGGGNTIYF. CDR3 coding DNA: TGCGCCAGCAGCTTGGAGGGAGGTGGAAACACCATATATTTT. Full variable domain (remainder filled in from reference TRBV5-4 and TRBJ1-3): ETGVTQSPTHLIKTRGQQVTLRCSSQSGHNTVSWYQQALGQGPQFIFQYYREEENGRGNFPPRFSGLQFPNYSSELNVNALELDDSALYLCASSLEGGGNTIYFGEGSWLTVV.